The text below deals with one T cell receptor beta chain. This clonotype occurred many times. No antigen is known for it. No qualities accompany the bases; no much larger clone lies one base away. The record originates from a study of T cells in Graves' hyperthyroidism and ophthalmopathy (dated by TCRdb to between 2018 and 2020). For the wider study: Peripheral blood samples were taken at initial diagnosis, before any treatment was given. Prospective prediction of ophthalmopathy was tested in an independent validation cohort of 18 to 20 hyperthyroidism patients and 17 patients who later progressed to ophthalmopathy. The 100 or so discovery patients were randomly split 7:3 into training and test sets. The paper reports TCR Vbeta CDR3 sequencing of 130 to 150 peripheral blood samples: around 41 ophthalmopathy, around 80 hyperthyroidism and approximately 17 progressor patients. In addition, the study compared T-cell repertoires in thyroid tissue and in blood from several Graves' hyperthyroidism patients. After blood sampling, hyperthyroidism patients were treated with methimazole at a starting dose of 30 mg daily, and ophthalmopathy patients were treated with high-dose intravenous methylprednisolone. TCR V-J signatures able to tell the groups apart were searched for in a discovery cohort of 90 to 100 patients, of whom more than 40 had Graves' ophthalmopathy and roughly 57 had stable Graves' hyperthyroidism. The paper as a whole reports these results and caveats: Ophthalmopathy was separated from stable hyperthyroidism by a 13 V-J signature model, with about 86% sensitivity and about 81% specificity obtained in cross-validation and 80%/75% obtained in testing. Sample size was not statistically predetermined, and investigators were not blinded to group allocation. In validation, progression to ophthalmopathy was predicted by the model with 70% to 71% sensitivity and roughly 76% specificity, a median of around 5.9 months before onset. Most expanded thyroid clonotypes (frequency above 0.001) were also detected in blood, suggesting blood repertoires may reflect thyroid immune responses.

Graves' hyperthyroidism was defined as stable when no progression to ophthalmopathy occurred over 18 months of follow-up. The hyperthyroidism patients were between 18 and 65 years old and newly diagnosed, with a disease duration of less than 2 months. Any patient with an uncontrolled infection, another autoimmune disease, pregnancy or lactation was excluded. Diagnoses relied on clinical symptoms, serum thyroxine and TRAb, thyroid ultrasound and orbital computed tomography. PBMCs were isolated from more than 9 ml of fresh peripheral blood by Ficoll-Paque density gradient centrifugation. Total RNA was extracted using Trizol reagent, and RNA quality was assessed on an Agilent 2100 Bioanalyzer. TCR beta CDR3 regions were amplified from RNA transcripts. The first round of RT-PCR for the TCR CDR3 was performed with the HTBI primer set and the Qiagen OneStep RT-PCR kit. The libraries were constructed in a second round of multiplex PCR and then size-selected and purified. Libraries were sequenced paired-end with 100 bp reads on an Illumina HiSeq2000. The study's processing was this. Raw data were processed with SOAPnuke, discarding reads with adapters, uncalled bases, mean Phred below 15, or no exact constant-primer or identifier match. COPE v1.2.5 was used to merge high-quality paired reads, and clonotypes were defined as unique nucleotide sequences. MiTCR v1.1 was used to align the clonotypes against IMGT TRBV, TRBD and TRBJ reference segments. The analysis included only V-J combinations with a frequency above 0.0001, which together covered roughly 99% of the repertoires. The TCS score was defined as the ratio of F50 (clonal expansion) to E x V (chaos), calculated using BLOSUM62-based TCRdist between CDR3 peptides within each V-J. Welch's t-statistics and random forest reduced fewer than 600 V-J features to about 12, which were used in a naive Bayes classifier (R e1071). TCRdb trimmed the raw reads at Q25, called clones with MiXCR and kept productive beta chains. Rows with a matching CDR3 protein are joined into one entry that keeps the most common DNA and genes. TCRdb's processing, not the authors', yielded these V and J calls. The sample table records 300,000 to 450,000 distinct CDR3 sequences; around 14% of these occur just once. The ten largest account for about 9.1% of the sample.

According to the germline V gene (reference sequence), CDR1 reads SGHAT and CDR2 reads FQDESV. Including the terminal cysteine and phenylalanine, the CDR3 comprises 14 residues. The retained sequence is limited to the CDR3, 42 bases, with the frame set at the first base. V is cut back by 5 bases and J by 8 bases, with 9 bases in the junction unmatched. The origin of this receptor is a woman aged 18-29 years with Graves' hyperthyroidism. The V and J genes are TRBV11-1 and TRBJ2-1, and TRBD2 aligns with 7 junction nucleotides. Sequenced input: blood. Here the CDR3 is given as CASSAAGGSDEQFF. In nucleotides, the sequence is TGTGCCAGCAGCGCAGCTGGCGGGAGCGATGAGCAGTTCTTC.